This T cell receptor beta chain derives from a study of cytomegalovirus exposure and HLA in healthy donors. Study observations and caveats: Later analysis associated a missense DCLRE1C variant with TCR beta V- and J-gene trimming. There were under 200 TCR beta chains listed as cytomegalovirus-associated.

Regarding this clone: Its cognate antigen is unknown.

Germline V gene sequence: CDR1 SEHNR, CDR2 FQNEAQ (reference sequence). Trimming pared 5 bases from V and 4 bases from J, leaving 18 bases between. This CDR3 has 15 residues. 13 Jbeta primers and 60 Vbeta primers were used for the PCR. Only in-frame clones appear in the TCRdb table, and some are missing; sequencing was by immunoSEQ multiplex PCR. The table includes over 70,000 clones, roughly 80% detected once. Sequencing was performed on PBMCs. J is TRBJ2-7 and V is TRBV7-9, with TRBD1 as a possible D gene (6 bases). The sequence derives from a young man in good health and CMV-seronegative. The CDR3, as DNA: TGTGCCAGCAGCCGGCCCAAATACAGGGAGTACGAGCAGTACTTC. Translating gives CASSRPKYREYEQYF. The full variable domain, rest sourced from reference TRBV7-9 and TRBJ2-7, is DTGVSQNPRHKITKRGQNVTFRCDPISEHNRLYWYRQTLGQGPEFLTYFQNEAQLEKSRLLSDRFSAERPKGSFSTLEIQRTEQGDSAMYLCASSRPKYREYEQYFGPGTRLTVT.